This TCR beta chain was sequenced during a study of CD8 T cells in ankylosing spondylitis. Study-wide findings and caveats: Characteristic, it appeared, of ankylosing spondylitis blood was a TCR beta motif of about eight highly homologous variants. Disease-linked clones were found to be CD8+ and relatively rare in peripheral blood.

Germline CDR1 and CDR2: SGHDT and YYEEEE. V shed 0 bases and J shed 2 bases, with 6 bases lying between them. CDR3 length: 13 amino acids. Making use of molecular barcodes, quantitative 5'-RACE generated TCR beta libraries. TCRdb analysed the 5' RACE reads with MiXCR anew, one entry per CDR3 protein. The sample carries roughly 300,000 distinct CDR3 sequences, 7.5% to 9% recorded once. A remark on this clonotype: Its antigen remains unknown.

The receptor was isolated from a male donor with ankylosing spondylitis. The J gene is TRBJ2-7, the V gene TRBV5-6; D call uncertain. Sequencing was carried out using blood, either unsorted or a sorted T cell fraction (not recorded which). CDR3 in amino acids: CASSLDWTYEQYF. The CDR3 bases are TGTGCCAGCAGCTTGGACTGGACCTACGAGCAGTACTTC.